The clone carrying this T cell receptor beta chain has a handful of counts. Its matching antigen is unknown. One entry per CDR3 protein, called by TCRdb with MiXCR from the 5' RACE reads. This table has 450,000 to 650,000 distinct CDR3 sequences, 13% appearing once. The data were obtained in a study of T cells after yellow fever vaccination. Study-level points and caveats: Only a small proportion of the clonotypes turned up in both the CD4 and the CD8 compartments, likely arising from convergent recombination. Booster samples showed a return of most primary-vaccination clones (roughly 95% CD4, 70% to 90% CD8). One caveat is that FACS-sorted repertoires could contain abundant clonotypes contaminating from the bulk population.

Per germline, CDR1 MNHEY and CDR2 SVGEGT. The CDR3 has 16 amino acids. V dropped 0 bases and J dropped 2; count of bases not matched to a gene: 5. The gene calls are TRBV6-2 or TRBV6-3 and TRBJ2-7; 9 nucleotides match TRBD1. The source is a man younger than 40 who received the YFV17D yellow fever vaccine. The material was PBMCs, obtained on the day of the yellow fever booster vaccination. CDR3 protein: CASSYSSDRGAYEQYF. DNA of the CDR3: TGTGCCAGCAGTTACTCATCCGACAGGGGGGCCTACGAGCAGTACTTC.